The table lists the clone carrying this T cell receptor (beta chain) with a few counts. As yet, its antigen is unknown. RNA transcripts provided the source from which TCR beta CDR3 regions were amplified. HTBI primers were employed in a first-round RT-PCR of the TCR CDR3. TCRdb redid the calling of the multiplex PCR reads with MiXCR, one entry per CDR3 protein. This sample has 400,000 or so distinct CDR3 sequences, with about 14% found just once. The source of the sample is a study of T cells in Graves' hyperthyroidism and ophthalmopathy. Study-level points and caveats: Ophthalmopathy was predicted by the model a median of about 6.7 months ahead of onset.

Based on clinical symptoms, serum thyroxine and TRAb, thyroid ultrasound and orbital computed tomography, diagnoses were reached. Fresh peripheral blood, 10 ml, was the source of the PBMCs. Germline V gives CDR1 DFQATT, CDR2 SNEGSKA (reference sequence). The CDR3 loop spans 14 amino acids. The J segment lost 4 bases and the V segment lost 6 bases, leaving 11 bases of the junction unmatched. This sequence originates from a woman in her twenties or thirties with Graves' ophthalmopathy. The J gene is TRBJ1-1, the V gene TRBV20-1; 7 nucleotides match TRBD1. The sequencing sample was made of blood. The CDR3 region is CSAPRDTGVTEAFF. The DNA for the CDR3 is TGCAGTGCCCCACGGGATACAGGGGTCACTGAAGCTTTCTTT.